The entry below gives a single T cell receptor beta chain sequence along with its context. Profiling relied on immunoSEQ multiplex PCR, and the TCRdb table lists in-frame clones only, not all of them. Altogether around 300,000 clones are present, 85% to 90% being singletons, with the ten largest covering around 2%. With 0 bases removed from V and 4 bases from J, the gap between germline ends came to 6 bases. The CDR3 covers 13 residues. CDR1 and CDR2 from the germline V gene are SGHAT and FQNNGV. The data belong to a study of blood T cell repertoires in COVID-19. Study in general: Donors in Cohort 3 who had recovered were those with two negative PCRs, healthcare professional clearance, or resolution of their symptoms.

This receptor was identified in a woman aged 55-70 years in a cohort exposed to, infected with or recovered from COVID-19 (not recorded which). Specimen: PBMCs or T cells enriched from blood (not recorded which). The chain uses TRBV11-2 and TRBJ1-1; D gene uncertain. CDR3 residues: CASSLDRGTEAFF. For the CDR3, the DNA is TGTGCCAGCAGCTTAGATCGGGGCACTGAAGCTTTCTTT.